A selection of T cell receptor beta chains follows, all from one sample in a study of technical replicates of blood from a handful of donors. Produced via immunoSEQ multiplex PCR; TCRdb's table is partial and in-frame only. Of 65,000 to 85,000 clones listed, about 92% are singletons. Sequenced: T cells isolated from PBMCs. The receptor set was obtained from a human donor in good health. The CDR3 runs from the conserved cysteine through the conserved F or W. The order of the fields is V gene, J gene, clone size, D gene, CDR3 protein, CDR3 DNA. A D gene is named only where the DNA matches it firmly. The listing skips clone size in some rows; elsewhere it reads once, few, many or a size class.

TRBV19,TRBJ1-1,once,.,CASSIDLEAKAFF,TGTGCCAGTAGTATAGATCTTGAAGCCAAAGCTTTCTTT
TRBV28,TRBJ2-5,.,.,CASSFRDRFETQYF,TGTGCCAGCAGTTTCAGGGATCGCTTCGAGACCCAGTACTTC
TRBV10-1,TRBJ2-1,.,.,CASSDGFPHEQFF,TGCGCCAGCAGTGACGGGTTTCCACATGAGCAGTTCTTC
TRBV10-3,TRBJ1-5,.,.,CAISESEGLEQPQHF,TGTGCCATCAGTGAGTCGGAGGGTCTCGAGCAGCCCCAGCATTTT
TRBV9,TRBJ2-2,.,.,CASSGAGYTGELFF,TGTGCCAGCAGCGGGGCGGGATACACCGGGGAGCTGTTTTTT
TRBV4-2,TRBJ2-1,.,TRBD2,CASSLGTSGPESSYNEQFF,TGTGCCAGCAGCCTTGGGACTAGCGGGCCAGAGAGCTCCTACAATGAGCAGTTCTTC
TRBV19,TRBJ2-7,.,.,CASSPAGRREQYF,TGTGCCAGTAGTCCGGCGGGCCGTCGGGAGCAGTACTTC
TRBV13,TRBJ2-1,.,.,CASSSYLGGTGTYNEQFF,TGTGCCAGCAGCTCCTACTTGGGCGGGACGGGGACCTACAATGAGCAGTTCTTC
TRBV11-2,TRBJ2-7,once,TRBD2,CASSGSSGRWNEQYF,TGTGCCAGCAGCGGGTCTAGCGGGAGGTGGAACGAGCAGTACTTC
TRBV5-4,TRBJ1-1,.,.,CASSPTGGMNTEAFF,TGTGCCAGCAGCCCAACCGGGGGGATGAACACTGAAGCTTTCTTT
TRBV7-8,TRBJ2-7,.,TRBD2,CASSWGLAGGATYEQYF,TGTGCCAGCAGCTGGGGACTAGCGGGAGGCGCTACCTACGAGCAGTACTTC
TRBV29-1,TRBJ2-1,.,.,CSVEYHPGEVGSSYNEQFF,TGCAGCGTTGAATACCACCCGGGAGAGGTCGGTAGCTCCTACAATGAGCAGTTCTTC
TRBV11-3,TRBJ2-1,.,TRBD2,CASSPSGSIYNEQFF,TGTGCCAGCAGTCCTAGCGGGAGTATATACAATGAGCAGTTCTTC
TRBV2,TRBJ2-5,.,.,CASSVRLTGSETQYF,TGTGCCAGCAGCGTACGATTGACAGGATCCGAGACCCAGTACTTC
TRBV28,TRBJ1-2,.,.,CASISPREHIFGYTF,TGTGCCAGCATCAGCCCCCGGGAACACATATTTGGCTACACCTTC
TRBV13,TRBJ2-1,.,TRBD2,CASSLESSGYGNEQFF,TGTGCCAGCAGCTTAGAGTCTAGCGGGTATGGCAATGAGCAGTTCTTC